The rows below give T cell receptor beta chains drawn from one sample of a study of blood T cell repertoires in COVID-19. Measured with immunoSEQ multiplex PCR; TCRdb has only the in-frame clones, and not every one. The data show tens of thousands of clones, roughly 80% seen once. What was sequenced was peripheral blood. The origin of the receptors is a man aged 65 to 85 with acute or convalescent COVID-19. CDR3s include the opening cysteine and the closing phenylalanine or tryptophan. A D gene is named only where the DNA matches it firmly. Clone size appears in some rows only: once, few, many, or a class for an expanded clone.

size	V	J	D	DNA	CDR3
-	TRBV2	TRBJ1-5	TRBD1	TGTGCCAGCAGGGAGACAGGGAGCAGCAATCAGCCCCAGCATTTT	CASRETGSSNQPQHF
few	TRBV7-8	TRBJ2-5	-	TGTGCCAGCGGGGGGAGCCAAGAGACCCAGTACTTC	CASGGSQETQYF
-	TRBV19	TRBJ2-7	TRBD2	TGTGCCAGTAGTATAGGCCTAGCGGGGGCGTCGCCCTACGAGCAGTACTTC	CASSIGLAGASPYEQYF
-	TRBV18	TRBJ1-5	TRBD1	TGTGCCAGCTCACCACGGCAGGGGGTCGGTCAGCCCCAGCATTTT	CASSPRQGVGQPQHF
-	TRBV24-1	TRBJ2-5	-	TGTGCCACCAGTGATCCTACAGTGCACCAAGAGACCCAGTACTTC	CATSDPTVHQETQYF
-	TRBV6-5	TRBJ2-5	-	TGTGCCAGCAGGCTGCAGGGTGGGGAGACCCAGTACTTC	CASRLQGGETQYF
-	TRBV5-1	TRBJ2-4	TRBD1	TGCGCCAGCAGCGGAGGACAGGGTGAAGTCATTCAGTACTTC	CASSGGQGEVIQYF
few	TRBV5-6	TRBJ2-3	-	TGTGCCAGCAGCCCAGGTGGGGATACGCAGTATTTT	CASSPGGDTQYF
-	TRBV28	TRBJ2-1	TRBD2	TGTGCCAGCAATTTAAATAGCGGGGGCCAGCAGTTCTTC	CASNLNSGGQQFF
-	TRBV10-3	TRBJ2-7	-	TGTGCCATCAGTGAAACCGGGAAGACCTACGAGCAGTACTTC	CAISETGKTYEQYF
-	TRBV28	TRBJ2-7	-	TGTGCCAGCAGTTTCAGGCAGAGATACGAGCAGTACTTC	CASSFRQRYEQYF
-	TRBV6-6	TRBJ1-5	-	TGTGCCAGCAGTTACCCTGAGTCGAATCAGCCCCAGCATTTT	CASSYPESNQPQHF
-	TRBV6-2/TRBV6-3	TRBJ1-2	TRBD1	TGTGCCAGCAGTTCCTCAAGGACAGGGCGCTACACCTTC	CASSSSRTGRYTF
-	TRBV4-1	TRBJ2-3	-	TGCGCCAGCAGCCCTATCGGGTGGGAGGTTGCAGATACGCAGTATTTT	CASSPIGWEVADTQYF
once	TRBV11-3	TRBJ2-1	-	TGTGCCAGCAGCTTAGGGACTAACAATGAGCAGTTCTTC	CASSLGTNNEQFF
-	TRBV7-3	TRBJ1-3	TRBD1	TGTGCCAGCAGCCGGGGGACAGGGAAAGGAAACACCATATATTTT	CASSRGTGKGNTIYF
-	TRBV28	TRBJ1-5	-	TGTGCCAGCAGATCGATAAGGGGTGTTGGCAATCAGCCCCAGCATTTT	CASRSIRGVGNQPQHF
-	TRBV20-1	TRBJ1-1	TRBD1	TGCAGTGCTAGCGGGACAGGGAGAACTTTCTTT	CSASGTGRTFF
few	TRBV5-4	TRBJ1-1	-	TGTGCCAGCAGCTCTGGTTTTCATGGGGGGACTGAAGCTTTCTTT	CASSSGFHGGTEAFF
-	TRBV3-1/TRBV3-2	TRBJ1-1	TRBD1	TGTGCCAGCAGCCAAAAGGGACAGGGACGAACTGAAGCTTTCTTT	CASSQKGQGRTEAFF
-	TRBV27	TRBJ2-2	TRBD2	TGTGCCAGCAGTCCGGGACTAGCGGGGGGGCCGAGCACCGGGGAGCTGTTTTTT	CASSPGLAGGPSTGELFF
few	TRBV7-9	TRBJ1-6	TRBD1	TGTGCCAGCAGTTATCAGGGGGCTCGATCACCCCTCCACTTT	CASSYQGARSPLHF